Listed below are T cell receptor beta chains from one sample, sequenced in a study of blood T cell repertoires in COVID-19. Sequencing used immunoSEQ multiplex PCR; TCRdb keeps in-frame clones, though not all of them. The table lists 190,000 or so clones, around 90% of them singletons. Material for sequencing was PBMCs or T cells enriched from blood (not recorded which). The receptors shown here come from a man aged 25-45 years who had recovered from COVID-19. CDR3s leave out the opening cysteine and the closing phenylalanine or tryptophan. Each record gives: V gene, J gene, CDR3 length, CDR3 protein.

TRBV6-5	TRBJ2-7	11	ASRNSVGDEQY
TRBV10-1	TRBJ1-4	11	ASSENLAGQLF
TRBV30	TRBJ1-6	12	AWRSQGAISPLH
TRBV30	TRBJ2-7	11	AWTGGQTYEQY
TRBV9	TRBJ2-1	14	ASSAGLAGGSVEQF
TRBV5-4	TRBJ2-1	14	ASSLAQREIYNEQF
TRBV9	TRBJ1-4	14	ASSVSAGEANEKLF
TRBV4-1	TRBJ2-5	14	ASSQGDRLTGETQY
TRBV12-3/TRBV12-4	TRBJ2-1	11	ASRNREHNEQF
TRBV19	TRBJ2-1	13	ASTVGTLLYNEQF
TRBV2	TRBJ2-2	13	ASRPGTGTTGELF
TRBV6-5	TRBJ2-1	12	ASSDLLRYNEQF
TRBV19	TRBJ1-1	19	ASNIRPFGVPTGALNTEAF
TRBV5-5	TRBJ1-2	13	ASRRSDTSGYGYT
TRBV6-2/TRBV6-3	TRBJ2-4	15	ASSYSGQSLAKNIQY
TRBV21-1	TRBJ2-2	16	ASSKGKTSKVFTGELF
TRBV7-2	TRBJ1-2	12	ASSSLQGRYGYT
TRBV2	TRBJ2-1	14	ASRGFTGDVYNEQF
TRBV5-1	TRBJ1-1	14	ASSLGPTQGAAEAF
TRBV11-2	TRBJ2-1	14	ASSLVPTSGRNEQF
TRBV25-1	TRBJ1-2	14	ASSESVSGLVYGYT
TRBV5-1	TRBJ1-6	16	ASRDRARSSSYNSPLH
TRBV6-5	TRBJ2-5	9	ASGIGETQY
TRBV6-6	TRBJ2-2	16	ASSHRSPGTSGTGELF
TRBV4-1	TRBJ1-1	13	ASSHAGGLNTEAF
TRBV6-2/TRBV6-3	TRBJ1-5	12	ASSYSTGFQPQH
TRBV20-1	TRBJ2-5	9	RGGAGETQY
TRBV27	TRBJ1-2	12	ASSPGQGNSGYT
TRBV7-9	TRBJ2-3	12	ASRHLLSTDTQY
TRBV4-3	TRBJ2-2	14	ASSPSGGLYTGELF
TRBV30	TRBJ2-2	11	AGRERHTGELF
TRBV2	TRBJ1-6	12	ASSEGTGAWTLH
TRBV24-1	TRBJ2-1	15	ATGPGGTSSGYNEQF
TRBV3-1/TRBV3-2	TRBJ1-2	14	ASSPCPTGANYGYT
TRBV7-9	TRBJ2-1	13	ASSLEDRDYNEQF
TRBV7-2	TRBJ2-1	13	ASSLGGGPHNEQF
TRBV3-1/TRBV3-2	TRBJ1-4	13	ASSQRDRASEKLF
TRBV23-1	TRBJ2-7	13	ASSQSSQGIYEQY
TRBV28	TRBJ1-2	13	ASSLPDRDLSRYT
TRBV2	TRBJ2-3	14	ASSLGQDPPTDTQY
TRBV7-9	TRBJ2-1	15	ASSSHGLAEHDNEQF
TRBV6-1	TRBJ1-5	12	ASSDRAHNQPQH
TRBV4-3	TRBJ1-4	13	ASSQVPPGGEKLF
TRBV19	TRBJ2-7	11	ASILLAINEQY
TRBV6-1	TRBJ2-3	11	ASSEQSTDTQY
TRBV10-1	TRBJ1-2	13	ASSPNRDSGRGYT
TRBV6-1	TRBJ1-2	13	ASSESWGANYGYT
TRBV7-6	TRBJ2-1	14	ASSLPPAHSYNEQF
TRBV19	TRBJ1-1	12	ASSILQAGTEAF
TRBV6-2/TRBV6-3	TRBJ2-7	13	ASSYAGEGPYEQY